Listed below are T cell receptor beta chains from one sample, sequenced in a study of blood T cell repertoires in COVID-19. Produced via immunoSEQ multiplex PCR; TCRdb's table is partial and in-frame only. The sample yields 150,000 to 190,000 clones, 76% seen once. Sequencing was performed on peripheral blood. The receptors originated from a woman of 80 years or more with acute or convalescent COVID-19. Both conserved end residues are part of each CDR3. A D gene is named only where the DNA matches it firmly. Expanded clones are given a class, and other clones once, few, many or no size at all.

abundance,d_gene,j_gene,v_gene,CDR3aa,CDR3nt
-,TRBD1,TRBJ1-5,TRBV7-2,CASSLFGDRVNQPQHF,TGTGCCAGCAGCTTATTTGGGGACAGAGTGAATCAGCCCCAGCATTTT
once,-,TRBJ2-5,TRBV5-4,CASSLAGAQETQYF,TGTGCCAGCAGCTTGGCTGGAGCCCAAGAGACCCAGTACTTC
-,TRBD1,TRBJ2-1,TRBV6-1,CASSEAYSGRGQVEQFF,TGTGCCAGCAGTGAAGCCTACTCTGGCAGGGGGCAGGTTGAGCAGTTCTTC
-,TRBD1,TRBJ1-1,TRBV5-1,CASSLWGQKNTEAFF,TGCGCCAGCAGCTTGTGGGGACAGAAGAACACTGAAGCTTTCTTT
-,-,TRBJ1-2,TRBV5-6,CASSLGSRGGYTF,TGTGCCAGCAGCTTGGGATCCAGGGGTGGCTACACCTTC
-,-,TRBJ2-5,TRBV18,CASSRGEQETQYF,TGTGCCAGCTCACGGGGCGAGCAAGAGACCCAGTACTTC
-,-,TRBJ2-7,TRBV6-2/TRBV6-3,CASSYASEQQGSYEQYF,TGTGCCAGCAGTTACGCCTCGGAGCAGCAGGGGTCCTACGAGCAGTACTTC
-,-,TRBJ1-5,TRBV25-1,CASSNSGEQYSNQPQHF,TGTGCCAGCAGTAACAGCGGGGAACAGTATAGCAATCAGCCCCAGCATTTT
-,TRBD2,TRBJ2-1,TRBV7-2,CASSPKTSGGASEQFF,TGTGCCAGCAGTCCAAAGACTAGCGGGGGGGCCAGTGAGCAGTTCTTC
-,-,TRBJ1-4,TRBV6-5,CASRQGSREKLFF,TGTGCCAGCAGGCAGGGAAGTCGCGAAAAACTGTTTTTT
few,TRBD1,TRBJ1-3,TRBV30,CAWSTGDGNTIYF,TGTGCCTGGAGTACAGGGGATGGAAACACCATATATTTT
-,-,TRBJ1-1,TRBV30,CAWSFTGEAFF,TGTGCCTGGAGTTTTACAGGTGAAGCTTTCTTT
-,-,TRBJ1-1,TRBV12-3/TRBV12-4,CASSSHGTEAFF,TGTGCCAGCAGTTCTCACGGCACTGAAGCTTTCTTT
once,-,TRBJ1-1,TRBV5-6,CASSLVGGRPIYTEAFF,TGTGCCAGCAGCTTAGTAGGGGGTAGGCCCATATACACTGAAGCTTTCTTT
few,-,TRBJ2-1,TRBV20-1,CSKDRENEQFF,TGCAGTAAGGACCGGGAAAATGAGCAGTTCTTC
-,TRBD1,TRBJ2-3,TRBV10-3,CAISTGTGGTDTQYF,TGTGCCATCAGTACCGGGACAGGGGGCACAGATACGCAGTATTTT
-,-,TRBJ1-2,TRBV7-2,CASSWAQTNYGYTF,TGTGCCAGCAGCTGGGCGCAAACTAACTATGGCTACACCTTC
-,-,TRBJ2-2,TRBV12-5,CASGLASNTGELFF,TGTGCTAGTGGTTTGGCGAGTAACACCGGGGAGCTGTTTTTT
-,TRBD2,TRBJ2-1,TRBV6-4,CASSRLAETNEQFF,TGTGCCAGCAGTCGACTAGCGGAAACAAATGAGCAGTTCTTC
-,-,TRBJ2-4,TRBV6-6,CASGRRGGPLAKNIQYF,TGTGCCAGCGGTCGAAGGGGCGGACCATTAGCCAAAAACATTCAGTACTTC
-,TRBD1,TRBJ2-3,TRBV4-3,CASSLLPGQGADTQYF,TGCGCCAGCAGCCTCCTCCCGGGACAGGGGGCAGATACGCAGTATTTT
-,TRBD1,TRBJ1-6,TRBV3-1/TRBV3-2,CASSRSRQGARSPLHF,TGTGCCAGCAGCCGTAGTCGACAGGGGGCTCGTTCACCCCTCCACTTT
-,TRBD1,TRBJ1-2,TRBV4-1,CASSQDRDREIGYGYTF,TGCGCCAGCAGCCAAGATAGGGACAGGGAGATCGGCTATGGCTACACCTTC
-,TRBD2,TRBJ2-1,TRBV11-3,CASSLDHTASGRLSYNEQFF,TGTGCCAGCAGCTTAGATCATACGGCTAGCGGGCGCCTCTCCTACAATGAGCAGTTCTTC
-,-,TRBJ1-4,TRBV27,CASSRTAPPGEKLFF,TGTGCCAGCAGTAGGACAGCCCCCCCTGGTGAAAAACTGTTTTTT
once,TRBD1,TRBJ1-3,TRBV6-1,CASSEAGQGASGNTIYF,TGTGCCAGCAGTGAAGCGGGACAGGGGGCATCCGGAAACACCATATATTTT
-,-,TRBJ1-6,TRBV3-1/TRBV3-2,CASSPLGGGGNSPLHF,TGTGCCAGCAGCCCCTTGGGAGGGGGAGGTAATTCACCCCTCCACTTT
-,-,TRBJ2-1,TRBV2,CASNWDGRGEQFF,TGTGCCAGCAATTGGGACGGGAGAGGAGAGCAGTTCTTC
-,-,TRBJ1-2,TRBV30,CAWRAPGQRRGYTF,TGTGCCTGGAGGGCACCGGGACAACGTCGTGGCTACACCTTC
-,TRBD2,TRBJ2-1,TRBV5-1,CASSRGVAGGSRNEQFF,TGCGCCAGCAGCCGAGGAGTAGCGGGAGGTTCCCGCAATGAGCAGTTCTTC
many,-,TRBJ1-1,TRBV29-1,CSVAGDNKRRAFF,TGCAGCGTTGCAGGAGACAATAAGAGGAGGGCTTTCTTT
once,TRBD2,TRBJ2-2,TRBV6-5,CASRRGLAPSGELFF,TGTGCCAGCAGGAGGGGACTAGCTCCCAGCGGGGAGCTGTTTTTT
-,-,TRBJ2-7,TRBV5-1,CASTVQASSYEQYF,TGCGCCAGCACCGTGCAGGCCAGCTCCTACGAGCAGTACTTC
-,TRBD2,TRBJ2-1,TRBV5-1,CASSAASGTSSYNEQFF,TGCGCCAGCAGCGCCGCATCGGGGACTAGCTCCTACAATGAGCAGTTCTTC
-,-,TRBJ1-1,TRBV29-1,CSVAITGTATEAFF,TGCAGCGTCGCGATAACAGGGACGGCCACTGAAGCTTTCTTT
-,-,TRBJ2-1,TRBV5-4,CASSPTGSRGNEQFF,TGTGCCAGCAGCCCGACAGGTAGTCGAGGCAATGAGCAGTTCTTC
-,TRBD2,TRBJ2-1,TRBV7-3,CASSRVGTSGTNEQFF,TGTGCCAGCAGCCGCGTAGGGACTAGCGGAACCAATGAGCAGTTCTTC
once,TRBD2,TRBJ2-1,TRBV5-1,CASSSLAGTYNEQFF,TGCGCCAGCAGCTCCCTAGCGGGGACCTACAATGAGCAGTTCTTC
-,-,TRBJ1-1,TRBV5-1,CASSPSPQANTEAFF,TGCGCCAGCAGCCCCAGTCCCCAGGCGAACACTGAAGCTTTCTTT
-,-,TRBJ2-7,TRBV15,CATSKSSYEQYF,TGTGCCACCAGCAAGAGCTCCTACGAGCAGTACTTC
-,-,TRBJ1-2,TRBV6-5,CASSYSSTENYGYTF,TGTGCCAGCAGTTACTCGTCAACGGAGAACTATGGCTACACCTTC
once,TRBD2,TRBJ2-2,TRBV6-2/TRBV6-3,CASSYYSGGPNTGELFF,TGTGCCAGCAGTTACTATAGCGGGGGCCCGAACACCGGGGAGCTGTTTTTT
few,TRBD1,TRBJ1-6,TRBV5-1,CASRADGTANSPLHF,TGCGCCAGCAGGGCGGACGGGACAGCAAATTCACCCCTCCACTTT
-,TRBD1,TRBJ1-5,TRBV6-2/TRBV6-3,CASSLDRGQYQPQHF,TGTGCCAGCAGCTTGGACAGGGGGCAGTATCAGCCCCAGCATTTT
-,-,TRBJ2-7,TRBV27,CASSLSLTGREYF,TGTGCCAGCAGTTTATCCCTCACAGGGAGAGAGTACTTC
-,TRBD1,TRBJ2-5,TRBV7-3,CASSLSPGQGEETQYF,TGTGCCAGCAGCTTAAGCCCGGGACAGGGTGAAGAGACCCAGTACTTC
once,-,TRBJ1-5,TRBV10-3,CAISQAVPGDQPQHF,TGTGCCATCAGCCAGGCAGTGCCCGGGGATCAGCCCCAGCATTTT
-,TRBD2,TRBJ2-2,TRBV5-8,CASSLGTSGSANTGELFF,TGTGCCAGCAGCTTGGGGACTAGCGGGTCCGCGAACACCGGGGAGCTGTTTTTT
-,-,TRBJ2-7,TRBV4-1,CASSQEAIYEQYF,TGCGCCAGCAGCCAAGAAGCTATCTACGAGCAGTACTTC
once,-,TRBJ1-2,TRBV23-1,CASSQGTYSVDYGYTF,TGCGCCAGCAGTCAAGGGACATACTCCGTGGACTATGGCTACACCTTC